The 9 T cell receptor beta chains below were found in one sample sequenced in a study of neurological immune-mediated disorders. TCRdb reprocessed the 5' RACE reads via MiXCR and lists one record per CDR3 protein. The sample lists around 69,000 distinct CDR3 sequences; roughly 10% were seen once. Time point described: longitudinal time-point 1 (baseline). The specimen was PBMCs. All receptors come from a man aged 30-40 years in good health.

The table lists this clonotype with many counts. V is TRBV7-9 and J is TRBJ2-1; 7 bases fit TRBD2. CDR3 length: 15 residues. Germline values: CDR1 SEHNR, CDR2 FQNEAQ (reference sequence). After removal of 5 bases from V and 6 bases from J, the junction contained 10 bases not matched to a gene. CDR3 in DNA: TGTGCCAGCAGCCGGAGCGGGGTGGGGGTCAATGAGCAGTTCTTC. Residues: CASSRSGVGVNEQFF.

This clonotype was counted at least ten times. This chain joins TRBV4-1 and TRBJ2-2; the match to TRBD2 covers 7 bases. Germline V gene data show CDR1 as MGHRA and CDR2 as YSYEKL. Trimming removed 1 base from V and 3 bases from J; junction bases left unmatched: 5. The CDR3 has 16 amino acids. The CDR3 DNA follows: TGCGCCAGCAGCCAAGTTTATGGGAGGGACACCGGGGAGCTGTTTTTT. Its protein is CASSQVYGRDTGELFF.

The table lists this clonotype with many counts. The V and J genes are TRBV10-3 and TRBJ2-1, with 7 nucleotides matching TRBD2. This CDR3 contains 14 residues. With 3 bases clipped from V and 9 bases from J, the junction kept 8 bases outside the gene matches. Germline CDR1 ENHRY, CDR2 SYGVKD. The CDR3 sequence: CAISDSGGNSEQFF. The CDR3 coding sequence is TGTGCCATCAGTGACTCGGGGGGAAACAGTGAGCAGTTCTTC.

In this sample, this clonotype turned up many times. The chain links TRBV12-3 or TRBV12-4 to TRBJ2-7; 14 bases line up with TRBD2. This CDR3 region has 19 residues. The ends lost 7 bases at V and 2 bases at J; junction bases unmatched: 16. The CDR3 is CASTRGTSGSGLGAYEQYF. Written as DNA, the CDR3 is TGTGCCAGCACCCGCGGGACTAGCGGGAGTGGCTTAGGTGCCTACGAGCAGTACTTC.

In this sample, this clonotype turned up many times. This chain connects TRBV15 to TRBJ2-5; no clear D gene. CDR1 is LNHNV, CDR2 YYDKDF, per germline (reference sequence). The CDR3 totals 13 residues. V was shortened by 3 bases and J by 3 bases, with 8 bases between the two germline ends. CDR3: CATSSPRKETQYF. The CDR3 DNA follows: TGTGCCACCAGCAGCCCGCGGAAAGAGACCCAGTACTTC.

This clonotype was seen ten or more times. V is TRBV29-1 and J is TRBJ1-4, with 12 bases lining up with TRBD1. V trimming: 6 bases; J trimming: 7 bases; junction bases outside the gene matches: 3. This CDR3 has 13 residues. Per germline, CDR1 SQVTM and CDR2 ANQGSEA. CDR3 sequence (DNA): TGCAGCGTGGGGACAGGGGGCTTTGAAAAACTGTTTTTT. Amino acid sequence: CSVGTGGFEKLFF.

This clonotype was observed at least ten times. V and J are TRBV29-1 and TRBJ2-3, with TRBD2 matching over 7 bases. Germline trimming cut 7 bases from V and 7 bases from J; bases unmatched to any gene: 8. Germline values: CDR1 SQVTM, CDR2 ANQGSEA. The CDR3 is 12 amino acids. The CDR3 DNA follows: TGCAGCGCCGGTGGGGGGGGGAATACGCAGTATTTT. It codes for CSAGGGGNTQYF.

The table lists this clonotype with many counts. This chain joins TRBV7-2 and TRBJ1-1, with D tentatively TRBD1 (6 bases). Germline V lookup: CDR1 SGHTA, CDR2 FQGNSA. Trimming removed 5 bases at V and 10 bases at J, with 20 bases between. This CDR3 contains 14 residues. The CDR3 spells CASSTLGGGSGAFF. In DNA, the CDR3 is TGTGCCAGCAGCACCCTAGGCGGGGGCTCCGGAGCTTTCTTT. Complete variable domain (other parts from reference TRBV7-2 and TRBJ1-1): GAGVSQSPSNKVTEKGKDVELRCDPISGHTALYWYRQSLGQGLEFLIYFQGNSAPDKSGLPSDRFSAERTGGSVSTLTIQRTQQEDSAVYLCASSTLGGGSGAFFGQGTRLTVV.

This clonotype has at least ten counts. This chain's CDR3 is CASTLGQGTDTQYF. The DNA of the CDR3 is TGTGCCAGCACCCTCGGACAGGGGACAGATACGCAGTATTTT. The gene calls are TRBV12-3 or TRBV12-4 and TRBJ2-3; 9 bases align to TRBD1. The CDR3 extends over 14 amino acids. J lost 3 bases, V lost 7 bases, and 5 bases had no gene match.